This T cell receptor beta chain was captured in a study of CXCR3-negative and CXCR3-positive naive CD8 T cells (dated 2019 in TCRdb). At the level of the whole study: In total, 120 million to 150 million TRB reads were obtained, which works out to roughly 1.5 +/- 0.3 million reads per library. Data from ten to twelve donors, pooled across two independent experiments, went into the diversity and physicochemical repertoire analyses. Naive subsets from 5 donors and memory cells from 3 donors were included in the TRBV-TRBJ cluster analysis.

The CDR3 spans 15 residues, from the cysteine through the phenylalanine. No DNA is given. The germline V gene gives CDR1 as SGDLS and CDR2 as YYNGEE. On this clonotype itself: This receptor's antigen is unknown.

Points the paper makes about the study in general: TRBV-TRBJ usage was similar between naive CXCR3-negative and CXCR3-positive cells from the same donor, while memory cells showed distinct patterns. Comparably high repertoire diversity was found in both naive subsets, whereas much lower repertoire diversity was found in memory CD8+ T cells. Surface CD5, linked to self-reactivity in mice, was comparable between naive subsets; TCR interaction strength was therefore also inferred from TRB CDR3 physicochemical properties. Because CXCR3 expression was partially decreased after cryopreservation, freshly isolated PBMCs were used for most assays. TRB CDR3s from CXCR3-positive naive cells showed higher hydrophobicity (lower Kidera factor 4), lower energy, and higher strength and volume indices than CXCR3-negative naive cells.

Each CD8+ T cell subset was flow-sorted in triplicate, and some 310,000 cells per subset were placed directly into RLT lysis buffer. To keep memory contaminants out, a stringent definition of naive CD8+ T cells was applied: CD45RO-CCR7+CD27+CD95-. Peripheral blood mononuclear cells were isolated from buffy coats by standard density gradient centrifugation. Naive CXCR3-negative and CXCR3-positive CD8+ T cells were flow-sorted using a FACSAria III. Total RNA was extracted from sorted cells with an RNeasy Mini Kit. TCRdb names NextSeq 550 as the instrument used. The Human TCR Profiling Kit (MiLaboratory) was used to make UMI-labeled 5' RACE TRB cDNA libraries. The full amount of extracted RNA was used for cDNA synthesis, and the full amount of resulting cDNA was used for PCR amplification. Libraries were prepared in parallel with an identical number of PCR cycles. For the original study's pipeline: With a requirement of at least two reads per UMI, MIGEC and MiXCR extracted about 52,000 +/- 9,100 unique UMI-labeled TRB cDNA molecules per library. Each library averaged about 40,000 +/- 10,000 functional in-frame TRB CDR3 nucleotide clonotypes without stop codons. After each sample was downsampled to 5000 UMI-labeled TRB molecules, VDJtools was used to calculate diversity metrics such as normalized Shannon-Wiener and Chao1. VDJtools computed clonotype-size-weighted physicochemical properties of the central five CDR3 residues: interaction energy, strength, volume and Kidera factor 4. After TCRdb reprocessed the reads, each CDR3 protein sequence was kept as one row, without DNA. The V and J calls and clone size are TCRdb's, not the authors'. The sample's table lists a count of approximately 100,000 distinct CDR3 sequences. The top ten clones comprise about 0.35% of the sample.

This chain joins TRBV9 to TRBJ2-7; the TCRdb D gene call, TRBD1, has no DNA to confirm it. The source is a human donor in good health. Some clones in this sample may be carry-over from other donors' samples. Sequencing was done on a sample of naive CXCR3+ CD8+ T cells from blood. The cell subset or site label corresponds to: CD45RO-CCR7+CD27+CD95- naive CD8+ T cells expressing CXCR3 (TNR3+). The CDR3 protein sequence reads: CASSADLWGGFEQYF.